This entry concerns a single T cell receptor beta chain. These data come from a study of control samples from healthy donors and cancer patients. Assay used: immunoSEQ multiplex PCR; TCRdb lists only in-frame clones, some missing. Of about 130,000 clones detected, 80% to 95% appear once; the ten largest clones hold less than 6%. Germline V lookup: CDR1 SNHLY, CDR2 FYNNEI. Trimming took 9 bases from V and 7 from J, leaving 24 bases between them. CDR3 length equals 16 residues. The TCR sequence derives from a man aged 18 to 30 in good health. Sequencing was done on a sample of blood. This sequence joins TRBV2 and TRBJ1-4, with D possibly being TRBD1 (6 bases). DNA of the CDR3: TGTGCCAGTCGTTTGGATGGCGGGGGCCGGGGTGAAAAACTGTTTTTT. Translation gives CASRLDGGGRGEKLFF.